Each of the 18 T cell receptor beta chains below was sequenced from the same sample in a study of technical replicates of blood from several donors. Sequenced by immunoSEQ multiplex PCR; TCRdb stores in-frame clones only, minus some. Altogether about 93,000 clones are present, 95% being singletons, with the ten largest covering roughly 0.28%. Sequenced sample: T cells isolated from PBMCs. These receptors were collected from a human donor in good health.

The chain carries TRBV30 and TRBJ2-3, with TRBD2 as a possible D gene (6 bases). CDR3 length: 13 amino acids. CDR1 and CDR2 from the germline V gene are GTSNPN and SVGIG (reference sequence). Trimming cost V 5 bases and J 3 bases, with 12 bases left between them. The CDR3 DNA reads as TGTGCCTGGGGGAGGCCCGGGACAGATACGCAGTATTTT. Translation: CAWGRPGTDTQYF. Drawing the rest from reference TRBV30 and TRBJ2-3, the complete variable domain is SQTIHQWPATLVQPVGSPLSLECTVEGTSNPNLYWYRQAAGRGLQLLFYSVGIGQISSEVPQNLSASRPQDRQFILSSKKLLLSDSGFYLCAWGRPGTDTQYFGPGTRLTVL.

The rearrangement uses TRBV7-8 and TRBJ2-1; a possible D gene is TRBD2 (5 bases). CDR1 SGHVS and CDR2 FQNEAQ come from the germline V gene. The CDR3 has 15 residues. The ends were cut back, 4 bases at V and 0 bases at J, with 10 bases in the middle. The chain's CDR3 is CASSWDGSSYNEQFF. The CDR3 DNA sequence: TGTGCCAGCAGCTGGGATGGGAGCTCCTACAATGAGCAGTTCTTC.

Here the CDR3 reads CASSTLSRSTGELFF. The CDR3 DNA follows: TGTGCCAGTAGTACCCTCTCTCGTTCCACCGGGGAGCTGTTTTTT. V gene TRBV19 combines with J gene TRBJ2-2, with D hard to call. Trimming removed 4 bases from V and 4 bases from J, with 13 bases in between. Germline CDR1 and CDR2: LNHDA and SQIVND (reference sequence). This CDR3 comprises 15 residues. The full variable domain, in which reference TRBV19 and TRBJ2-2 provide the parts outside the CDR3, is DGGITQSPKYLFRKEGQNVTLSCEQNLNHDAMYWYRQDPGQGLRLIYYSQIVNDFQKGDIAEGYSVSREKKESFPLTVTSAQKNPTAFYLCASSTLSRSTGELFFGEGSRLTVL.

This sequence joins TRBV19 and TRBJ2-1; D may be TRBD2 (5 bases). The V gene lost 5 bases and the J gene lost 0 bases, with 11 bases spanning the gap. CDR1 LNHDA and CDR2 SQIVND come from the germline V gene (reference sequence). The CDR3 sequence is 15 residues long. The chain's CDR3 is CASSYGESSYNEQFF. DNA for the CDR3: TGTGCCAGTAGTTACGGGGAGAGCTCCTACAATGAGCAGTTCTTC.

The V gene is TRBV11-3, the J gene TRBJ2-7; TRBD1 matches at 11 bases. The V gene end was trimmed by 4 bases and the J gene end by 3 bases; junction bases not matched to a gene: 5. The CDR3 is made up of 15 amino acids. The germline V gene encodes CDR1 SGHNT and CDR2 YENEEA. The CDR3 sequence: CASSSSGTGGYEQYF. CDR3 nucleotides: TGTGCCAGCAGCTCCTCCGGGACAGGGGGCTACGAGCAGTACTTC.

This clone is a singleton in its sample. The sample contains more than one DNA sequence encoding this CDR3. The J gene is TRBJ1-1, the V gene TRBV4-1, with a possible D match to TRBD1 (5 bases). Trimming cost V 1 base and J 1 base, with 7 bases left between them. Looked up from germline, CDR1 is MGHRA and CDR2 is YSYEKL. This CDR3 region has 14 residues. The CDR3 DNA follows: TGCGCCAGCAGCCAAGGCGGGGGGAACACTGAAGCTTTCTTT. Its translation is CASSQGGGNTEAFF.

This sequence joins TRBV30 and TRBJ2-3, with 11 bases matching TRBD2. Germline trimming cut 8 bases from V and 4 bases from J; bases unmatched to any gene: 8. CDR3 length: 14 amino acids. Germline-derived CDR1 and CDR2 are GTSNPN and SVGIG (reference sequence). The CDR3 sequence: CATTTSGGPDTQYF. CDR3 nucleotides: TGTGCCACGACCACTAGCGGGGGCCCAGATACGCAGTATTTT. Complete variable domain (other parts from reference TRBV30 and TRBJ2-3): SQTIHQWPATLVQPVGSPLSLECTVEGTSNPNLYWYRQAAGRGLQLLFYSVGIGQISSEVPQNLSASRPQDRQFILSSKKLLLSDSGFYLCATTTSGGPDTQYFGPGTRLTVL.

This rearrangement joins TRBV5-1 to TRBJ1-1; D possibly corresponds to TRBD1 (6 bases). Germline CDR1 reads SGHRS; CDR2 reads YFSETQ. The CDR3 covers 14 residues. The V end was cut by 2 bases, the J end by 5 bases, with 13 bases between. CDR3 amino acids: CASSLTGSGTEAFF. The CDR3 nucleotides are TGCGCCAGCAGCTTAACAGGGTCGGGAACTGAAGCTTTCTTT.

The gene calls are TRBV25-1 and TRBJ1-1, with D perhaps TRBD1 (6 bases). Germline loops: CDR1 MGHDK, CDR2 SYGVNS. Trimming cost V 4 bases and J 8 bases, with 17 bases left between them. The CDR3 extends over 14 amino acids. CDR3 bases: TGTGCCAGCAGTGCAACGAGGCAGGGGCGCGAAGCTTTCTTT. It encodes CASSATRQGREAFF.

The chain carries TRBV4-2 and TRBJ1-1; TRBD1 agrees at 7 bases. The CDR3 length is 16 residues. V lost 0 bases to trimming and J lost 10 bases; unmatched junction nucleotides: 14. Germline V gives CDR1 LGHNA, CDR2 YNFKEQ. CDR3 DNA: TGTGCCAGCAGCCAAGATCCCGGCGGCAGGGGGAAGGGAGCTTTCTTT. It encodes CASSQDPGGRGKGAFF.

The chain uses TRBV2 and TRBJ2-1; 14 bases line up with TRBD2. CDR3 size: 14 residues. Germline CDR1 SNHLY, CDR2 FYNNEI. The junction had 3 bases not matched to a gene; V was cut back by 7 bases and J by 7 bases. The CDR3 coding sequence is TGTGCCAGCAAAGGGACTAGCGGGGGTAATGAGCAGTTCTTC. It translates to CASKGTSGGNEQFF.

V is TRBV19 and J is TRBJ2-7; D gene ambiguous. Trimming shortened V by 5 bases and J by 3 bases, and 8 bases separated the two germline ends. CDR3 length equals 12 residues. CDR1 and CDR2 from the germline V gene are LNHDA and SQIVND (reference sequence). This chain's CDR3 is CASSFQNYEQYF. The CDR3 nucleotides read TGTGCCAGTAGTTTCCAGAACTACGAGCAGTACTTC.

This chain connects TRBV5-4 to TRBJ2-1; tentatively, D is TRBD2 (5 bases). Deletions cut 0 bases from V and 8 bases from J, with 15 bases between. Per germline, CDR1 SGHNT and CDR2 YYREEE (reference sequence). The CDR3 runs 15 residues. The CDR3 DNA follows: TGTGCCAGCAGCTTGGTAAGCGGCAAATCGGATGAGCAGTTCTTC. It is translated as CASSLVSGKSDEQFF. The variable domain in full, with the rest retrieved from reference TRBV5-4 and TRBJ2-1, is ETGVTQSPTHLIKTRGQQVTLRCSSQSGHNTVSWYQQALGQGPQFIFQYYREEENGRGNFPPRFSGLQFPNYSSELNVNALELDDSALYLCASSLVSGKSDEQFFGPGTRLTVL.

CDR3 residues: CASSQYQTPDGTDTQYF. CDR3 nucleotides: TGTGCCAGCAGCCAGTATCAGACACCCGACGGCACAGATACGCAGTATTTT. The V gene is TRBV4-2, the J gene TRBJ2-3; D ambiguous. The CDR3 has 17 amino acids. Germline V lookup: CDR1 LGHNA, CDR2 YNFKEQ. Trimming pared 3 bases from V and 1 base from J, leaving 17 bases between.

V gene TRBV30 combines with J gene TRBJ2-7; TRBD1 aligns across 7 bases. Germline CDR1 GTSNPN, CDR2 SVGIG (reference sequence). CDR3 length: 14 residues. The junction had 6 bases not matched to a gene; V was cut back by 3 bases and J by 1 base. CDR3 sequence: CAWRRGGNSYEQYF. The CDR3 bases are TGTGCCTGGAGGAGAGGGGGCAATTCCTACGAGCAGTACTTC.

The gene calls are TRBV11-2 and TRBJ1-1, with D possibly matching TRBD1 (5 bases). The V end was cut by 8 bases, the J end by 1 base, with 11 bases between. Germline V gene data show CDR1 as SGHAT and CDR2 as FQNNGV. The CDR3 has 13 amino acids. In DNA form, the CDR3 reads TGTGCCAGCGGACTAGGGGAGAACACTGAAGCTTTCTTT. It is translated as CASGLGENTEAFF.

The rearrangement joins TRBV20-1 to TRBJ2-5; D may be TRBD2 (5 bases). The CDR3 sequence is 11 residues long. The V end was cut by 0 bases, the J end by 7 bases, with 6 bases between. Germline loops: CDR1 DFQATT, CDR2 SNEGSKA (reference sequence). The CDR3 is CSARDRGTQYF. The CDR3 nucleotides are TGCAGTGCTAGAGATCGGGGGACCCAGTACTTC.

The CDR3 bases are TGCGCCAGCAGCGATGATACCACTAGCGACTCCTACAATGAGCAGTTCTTC. It encodes CASSDDTTSDSYNEQFF. The J gene is TRBJ2-1, the V gene TRBV5-1; 7 nucleotides line up with TRBD2. The V gene end was trimmed by 4 bases and the J gene end by 0 bases; junction bases not matched to a gene: 10. This CDR3 comprises 17 residues. Germline assignment: CDR1 SGHRS and CDR2 YFSETQ.